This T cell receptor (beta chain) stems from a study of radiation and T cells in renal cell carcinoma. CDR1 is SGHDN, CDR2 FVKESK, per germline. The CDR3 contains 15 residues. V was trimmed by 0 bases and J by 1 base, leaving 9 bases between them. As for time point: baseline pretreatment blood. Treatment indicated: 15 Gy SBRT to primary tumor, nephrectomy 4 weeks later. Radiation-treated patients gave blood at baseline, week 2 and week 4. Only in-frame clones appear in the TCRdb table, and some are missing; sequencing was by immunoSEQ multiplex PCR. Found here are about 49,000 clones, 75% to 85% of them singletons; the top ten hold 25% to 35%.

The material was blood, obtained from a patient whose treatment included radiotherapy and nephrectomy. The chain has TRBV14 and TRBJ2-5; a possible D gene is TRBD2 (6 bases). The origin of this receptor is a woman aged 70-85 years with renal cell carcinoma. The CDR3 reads CASSQDLGGQETQYF. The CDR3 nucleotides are TGTGCCAGCAGCCAAGATCTGGGAGGCCAAGAGACCCAGTACTTC. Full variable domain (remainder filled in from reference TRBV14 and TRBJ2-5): EAGVTQFPSHSVIEKGQTVTLRCDPISGHDNLYWYRRVMGKEIKFLLHFVKESKQDESGMPNNRFLAERTGGTYSTLKVQPAELEDSGVYFCASSQDLGGQETQYFGPGTRLLVL.